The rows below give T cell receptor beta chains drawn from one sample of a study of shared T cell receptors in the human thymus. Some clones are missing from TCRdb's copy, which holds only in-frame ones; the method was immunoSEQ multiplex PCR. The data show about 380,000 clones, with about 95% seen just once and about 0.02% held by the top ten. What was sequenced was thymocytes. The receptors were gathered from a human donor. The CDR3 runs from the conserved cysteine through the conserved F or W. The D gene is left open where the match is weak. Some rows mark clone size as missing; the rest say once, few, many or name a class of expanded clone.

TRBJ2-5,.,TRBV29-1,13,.,CSVARPSQETQYF,TGCAGCGTTGCCCGTCCTTCACAAGAGACCCAGTACTTC
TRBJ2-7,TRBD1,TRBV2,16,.,CASQGPPDRGNYEQYF,TGTGCCAGCCAAGGTCCCCCGGACAGGGGGAACTACGAGCAGTACTTC
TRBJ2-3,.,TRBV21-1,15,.,CASSKVLYHTDTQYF,TGTGCCAGCAGCAAAGTTTTATACCACACAGATACGCAGTATTTT
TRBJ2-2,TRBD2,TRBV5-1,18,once,CASSFRASGTANTGELFF,TGCGCCAGCAGCTTTAGGGCTAGCGGGACCGCGAACACCGGGGAGCTGTTTTTT
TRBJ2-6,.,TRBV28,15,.,CASSGQSSGANVLTF,TGTGCCAGCAGCGGACAGAGCTCTGGGGCCAACGTCCTGACTTTC
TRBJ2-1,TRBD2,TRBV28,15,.,CASSLRLAGYNEQFF,TGTGCCAGCAGTTTGCGGCTAGCGGGCTACAATGAGCAGTTCTTC
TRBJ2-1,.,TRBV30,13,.,CAWSVLGSGEQFF,TGTGCCTGGAGTGTTCTGGGATCGGGTGAGCAGTTCTTC
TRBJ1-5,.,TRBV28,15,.,CASSDWQFGNQPQHF,TGTGCCAGCAGTGACTGGCAATTTGGCAATCAGCCCCAGCATTTT
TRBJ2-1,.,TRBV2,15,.,CASPVWAPRNNEQFF,TGTGCCAGCCCCGTCTGGGCTCCCCGAAACAATGAGCAGTTCTTC
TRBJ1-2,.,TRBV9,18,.,CASSVPLRGITGSYGYTF,TGTGCCAGCAGCGTACCTCTCCGAGGGATCACGGGGTCTTATGGCTACACCTTC